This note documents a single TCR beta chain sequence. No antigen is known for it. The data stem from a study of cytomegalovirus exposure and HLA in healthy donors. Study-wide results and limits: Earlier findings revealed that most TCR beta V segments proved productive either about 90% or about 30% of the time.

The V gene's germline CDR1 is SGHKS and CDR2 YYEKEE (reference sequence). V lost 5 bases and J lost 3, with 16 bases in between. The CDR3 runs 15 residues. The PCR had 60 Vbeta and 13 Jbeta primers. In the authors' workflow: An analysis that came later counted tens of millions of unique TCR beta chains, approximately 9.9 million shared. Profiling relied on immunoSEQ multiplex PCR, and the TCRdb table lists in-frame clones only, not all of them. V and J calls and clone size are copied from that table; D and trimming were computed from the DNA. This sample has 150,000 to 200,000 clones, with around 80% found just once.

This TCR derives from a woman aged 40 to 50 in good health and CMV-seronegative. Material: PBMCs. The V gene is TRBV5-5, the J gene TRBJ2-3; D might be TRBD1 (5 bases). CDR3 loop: CASSPQWGFTDTQYF. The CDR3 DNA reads TGTGCCAGCAGTCCCCAGTGGGGCTTTACAGATACGCAGTATTTT.